One sample yielded the 20 T cell receptor beta chains listed below, sequenced in a study of cytotoxic CD8 clonotypes in ibrutinib-treated CLL (dated by TCRdb to about 2021). The time point label on this specimen signifies: less than 30 months on ibrutinib. Libraries were made using the immunoSEQ multiplex PCR assay. This is the immuneACCESS table as TCRdb keeps it, with only in-frame sequences that have V and J called. A part of the clones is gone; compared with another copy, unresolved V genes explain less than half, and the rest is unexplained. This sample holds 150,000 to 200,000 clones; about 72% were observed only once. The ten biggest clones cover about an eighth of the sample. This specimen consisted of PBMCs, obtained after 24 months of ibrutinib treatment. These receptor sequences come from a human donor with chronic lymphocytic leukemia.

This clone was seen only a few times. The chain couples TRBV7-2 to TRBJ1-5; TRBD1 might be the D (5 bases). This CDR3 is 16 amino acids long. Germline loops: CDR1 SGHTA, CDR2 FQGNSA. V lost 2 bases to trimming and J lost 3 bases, with 14 bases between them. In DNA, the CDR3 is TGTGCCAGCAGCTTACTCGGGACCCGGCTCAATCAGCCCCAGCATTTT. Protein: CASSLLGTRLNQPQHF. The full variable domain, in which reference TRBV7-2 and TRBJ1-5 provide the parts outside the CDR3, is GAGVSQSPSNKVTEKGKDVELRCDPISGHTALYWYRQSLGQGLEFLIYFQGNSAPDKSGLPSDRFSAERTGGSVSTLTIQRTQQEDSAVYLCASSLLGTRLNQPQHFGDGTRLSIL.

The V call is TRBV30, the J call TRBJ2-5; 9 nucleotides align to TRBD1. The CDR3 has 13 amino acids. With V trimmed by 5 bases and J by 5 bases, 6 bases remained unmatched. CDR1 is GTSNPN, CDR2 SVGIG, per germline (reference sequence). The chain's CDR3 is CAWRGQGPETQYF. The CDR3 DNA sequence: TGTGCCTGGCGTGGACAGGGGCCGGAGACCCAGTACTTC. The whole variable domain, filled in from reference TRBV30 and TRBJ2-5, reads SQTIHQWPATLVQPVGSPLSLECTVEGTSNPNLYWYRQAAGRGLQLLFYSVGIGQISSEVPQNLSASRPQDRQFILSSKKLLLSDSGFYLCAWRGQGPETQYFGPGTRLLVL.

This clone appeared a few times. The chain has TRBV9 and TRBJ1-2; TRBD1 matches at 11 bases. The CDR3 consists of 14 residues. V lost 4 bases and J lost 6; bases outside the gene matches: 5. CDR1 is SGDLS and CDR2 is YYNGEE in the germline V gene. CDR3 DNA sequence: TGTGCCAGCAGCCCAGGACAGGGGGCCAATGGCTACACCTTC. Translating gives CASSPGQGANGYTF.

The rearrangement uses TRBV27 and TRBJ2-7; no clear D. The CDR3 runs 16 residues. The germline V and J ends were trimmed by 0 bases and 0 bases, with 12 bases remaining between them. Germline CDR1 reads MNHEY; CDR2 reads SMNVEV (reference sequence). CDR3 DNA: TGTGCCAGCAGTTTATCGGAATCAGGTGTCTCCTACGAGCAGTACTTC. As protein: CASSLSESGVSYEQYF.

This sequence joins TRBV29-1 and TRBJ1-1, with D hard to call. The V end lost 6 bases, the J end lost 2 bases, and 16 bases lay between the germline ends. Germline V gives CDR1 SQVTM, CDR2 ANQGSEA. This CDR3 is 14 amino acids long. In DNA, the CDR3 is TGCAGCGTCGTGACGGGTAGAGGAAACACTGAAGCTTTCTTT. Residues: CSVVTGRGNTEAFF.

This chain joins TRBV13 and TRBJ2-7; 7 positions match TRBD2. The CDR3 length is 15 residues. With 5 bases clipped from V and 3 bases from J, the junction kept 10 bases outside the gene matches. CDR1 is PRHDT and CDR2 is FYEKMQ in the germline V gene (reference sequence). The CDR3 loop is CASSGFAGEHYEQYF. CDR3 in DNA: TGTGCCAGCAGCGGCTTCGCGGGGGAACACTACGAGCAGTACTTC.

As to this clone: Within the sample, other DNA sequences also encode this same CDR3. V gene TRBV30 combines with J gene TRBJ1-1, with TRBD1 matching over 7 bases. CDR3 length: 13 residues. After removal of 0 bases from V and 4 bases from J, the junction contained 2 bases not matched to a gene. Germline CDR1 reads GTSNPN; CDR2 reads SVGIG (reference sequence). The CDR3 spells CAWSVQGVTEAFF. In nucleotides, the CDR3 is TGTGCCTGGAGTGTGCAGGGGGTCACTGAAGCTTTCTTT.

This chain uses TRBV30 with TRBJ1-2; D perhaps matches TRBD1 (5 bases). This CDR3 contains 13 residues. The germline gives CDR1 GTSNPN, CDR2 SVGIG (reference sequence). Trimming took off 5 bases at V and 4 bases at J, with 14 bases between the two ends. Here the CDR3 DNA reads TGTGCCTGGCGGGACGGGGCCTCCTATGGCTACACCTTC. It yields the protein CAWRDGASYGYTF.

The CDR3 loop reads CASSLTPSAGGETQYF. The CDR3 DNA is TGCGCCAGCAGCTTAACTCCGTCCGCGGGAGGAGAGACCCAGTACTTC. V gene TRBV4-1 combines with J gene TRBJ2-5; 8 bases line up with TRBD2. Germline CDR1 MGHRA, CDR2 YSYEKL. The CDR3 totals 16 residues. J lost 4 bases, V lost 5 bases, and 12 bases had no gene match.

This chain connects TRBV7-6 to TRBJ1-2, with TRBD1 matching over 12 bases. Per germline, CDR1 SGHVS and CDR2 FNYEAQ. Trimming removed 5 bases from V and 4 bases from J; junction bases left unmatched: 5. This CDR3 comprises 15 residues. The CDR3 DNA sequence: TGTGCCAGCAGCCCAGGGACAGGGGGCGGCTATGGCTACACCTTC. Translated: CASSPGTGGGYGYTF.

The V gene is TRBV6-5, the J gene TRBJ2-3; 8 bases line up with TRBD2. The CDR3 covers 11 residues. Trimming removed 5 bases from V and 14 bases from J; junction bases left unmatched: 6. The germline gives CDR1 MNHEY, CDR2 SVGAGI. CDR3 nucleotide sequence: TGTGCCAGCAGTATCGGGACTAGAACGTATTTT. Its translation: CASSIGTRTYF.

The rearrangement joins TRBV15 to TRBJ2-2; D not resolved. CDR1 and CDR2 from the germline V gene are LNHNV and YYDKDF (reference sequence). Trimming took off 5 bases at V and 5 bases at J, with 15 bases between the two ends. The CDR3 has 15 amino acids. CDR3 amino acids: CATSYGPRWTGELFF. CDR3 DNA: TGTGCCACCAGCTACGGACCGAGGTGGACCGGGGAGCTGTTTTTT.

The chain links TRBV7-9 to TRBJ1-2; possible D gene TRBD1, 5 bases. The CDR3 is made up of 15 amino acids. Trimming took 4 bases from V and 6 from J, leaving 18 bases between them. CDR1 SEHNR and CDR2 FQNEAQ come from the germline V gene (reference sequence). CDR3 DNA: TGTGCCAGCAGCTCCCGAGGCGACAGAACAAATGGCTACACCTTC. Translating gives CASSSRGDRTNGYTF.

This clone was seen only a few times. The chain combines TRBV27 with TRBJ2-7; the match to TRBD2 covers 11 bases. V shed 6 bases and J 5 bases; nucleotides not matched to a gene: 6. The CDR3 has 14 residues. Germline V lookup: CDR1 MNHEY, CDR2 SMNVEV (reference sequence). The CDR3 nucleotides are TGTGCCAGCAGCCTACTAGCGGGAGCGAACGAGCAGTACTTC. It is translated as CASSLLAGANEQYF.

This clone showed up just once. In DNA, the CDR3 is TGTGCCAGCAGCCCCAGGCGGCATAGCAATCAGCCCCAGCATTTT. Its translation: CASSPRRHSNQPQHF. The chain couples TRBV5-6 to TRBJ1-5, with unresolved D. The CDR3 consists of 15 residues. Germline CDR1 is SGHDT and CDR2 is YYEEEE. V was shortened by 4 bases and J by 0 bases, with 11 bases between the two germline ends.

This chain connects TRBV5-4 to TRBJ2-5, with 10 positions matching TRBD1. Germline CDR1 SGHNT, CDR2 YYREEE (reference sequence). The CDR3 consists of 16 residues. V gave up 0 bases and J gave up 5 bases; unmatched junction bases: 7. The CDR3 here is CASSLDLDRGPETQYF. The CDR3 DNA sequence: TGTGCCAGCAGCTTGGACCTCGACAGGGGGCCGGAGACCCAGTACTTC.

J is TRBJ2-7 and V is TRBV28, with unresolved D. Germline V gene sequence: CDR1 MDHEN, CDR2 SYDVKM. The CDR3 length is 13 residues. Trimming removed 5 bases from V and 2 bases from J, with 10 bases in between. This CDR3 reads CASSLPVPYEQYF. Written as DNA, the CDR3 is TGTGCCAGCAGTCTACCAGTCCCCTACGAGCAGTACTTC.

The rearrangement joins TRBV6-5 to TRBJ2-7, with unresolved D. Germline V CDR1 and CDR2: MNHEY, SVGAGI. Trimming stripped 2 bases from V and 2 bases from J, with 7 bases between. CDR3 length: 13 amino acids. Here the CDR3 DNA reads TGTGCCAGCAGTTACAGGGCCGCCTACGAGCAGTACTTC. Translating gives CASSYRAAYEQYF.

This clone was observed a single time. V gene TRBV11-2 combines with J gene TRBJ2-1; TRBD2 matches 7 bases. With V trimmed by 4 bases and J by 10 bases, 7 bases remained unmatched. Germline CDR1 SGHAT, CDR2 FQNNGV. The CDR3 runs to 13 residues. DNA of the CDR3: TGTGCCAGCAGCTACAGACCGGGACTAGAGCAGTTCTTC. Protein: CASSYRPGLEQFF.

This chain connects TRBV9 to TRBJ2-1, with D perhaps TRBD2 (6 bases). This CDR3 is built from 15 residues. V shed 4 bases and J shed 2 bases, with 13 bases lying between them. CDR1 SGDLS and CDR2 YYNGEE come from the germline V gene. DNA of the CDR3: TGTGCCAGCAGCAATAGCGGAGGGGCCTACAATGAGCAGTTCTTC. This translates into CASSNSGGAYNEQFF. Full variable domain (rest looked up from reference TRBV9 and TRBJ2-1): DSGVTQTPKHLITATGQRVTLRCSPRSGDLSVYWYQQSLDQGLQFLIQYYNGEERAKGNILERFSAQQFPDLHSELNLSSLELGDSALYFCASSNSGGAYNEQFFGPGTRLTVL.